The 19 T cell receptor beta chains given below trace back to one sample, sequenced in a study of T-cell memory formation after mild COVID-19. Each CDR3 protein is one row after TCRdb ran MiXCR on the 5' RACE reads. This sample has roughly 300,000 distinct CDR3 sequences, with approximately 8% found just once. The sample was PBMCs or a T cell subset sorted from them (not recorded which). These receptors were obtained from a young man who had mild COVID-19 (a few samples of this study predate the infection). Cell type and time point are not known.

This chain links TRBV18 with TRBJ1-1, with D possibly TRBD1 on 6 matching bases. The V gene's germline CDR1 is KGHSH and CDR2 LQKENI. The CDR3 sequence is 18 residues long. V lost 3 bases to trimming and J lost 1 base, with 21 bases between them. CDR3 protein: CASSPSMGGTGSNTEAFF. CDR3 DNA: TGTGCCAGCTCACCCAGTATGGGTGGTACAGGGTCGAACACTGAAGCTTTCTTT.

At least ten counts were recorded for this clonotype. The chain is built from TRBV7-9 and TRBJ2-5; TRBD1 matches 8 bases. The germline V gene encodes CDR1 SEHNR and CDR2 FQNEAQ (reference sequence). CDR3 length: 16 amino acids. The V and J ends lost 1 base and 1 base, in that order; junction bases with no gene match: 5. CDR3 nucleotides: TGTGCCAGCAGCTTAGGTGACAGGGGTTTCCAAGAGACCCAGTACTTC. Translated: CASSLGDRGFQETQYF.

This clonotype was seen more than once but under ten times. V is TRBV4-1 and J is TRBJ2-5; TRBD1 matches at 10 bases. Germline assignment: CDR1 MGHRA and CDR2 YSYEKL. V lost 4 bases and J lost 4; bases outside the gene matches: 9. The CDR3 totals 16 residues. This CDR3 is CASSPGAGTGVETQYF. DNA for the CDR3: TGCGCCAGCAGCCCCGGGGCCGGGACAGGGGTAGAGACCCAGTACTTC.

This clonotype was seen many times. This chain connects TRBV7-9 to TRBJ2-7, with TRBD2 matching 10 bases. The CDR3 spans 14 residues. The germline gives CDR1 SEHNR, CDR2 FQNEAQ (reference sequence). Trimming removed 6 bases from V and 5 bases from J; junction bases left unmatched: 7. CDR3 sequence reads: CASSSLAGSDEQYV. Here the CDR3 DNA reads TGTGCCAGCAGTTCACTAGCGGGGAGCGACGAGCAGTACGTC.

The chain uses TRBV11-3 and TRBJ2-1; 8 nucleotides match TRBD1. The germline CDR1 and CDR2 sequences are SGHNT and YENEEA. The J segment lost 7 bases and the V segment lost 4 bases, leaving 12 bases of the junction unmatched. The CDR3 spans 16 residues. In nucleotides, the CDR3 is TGTGCCAGCAGCTCCATCGACAGGGGTGAATTGAATGAGCAGTTCTTC. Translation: CASSSIDRGELNEQFF.

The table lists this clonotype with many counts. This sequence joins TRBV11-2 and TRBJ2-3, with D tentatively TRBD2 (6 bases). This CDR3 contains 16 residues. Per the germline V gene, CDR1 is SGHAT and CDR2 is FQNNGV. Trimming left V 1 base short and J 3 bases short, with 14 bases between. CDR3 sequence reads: CASSLVRGSETDTQYF. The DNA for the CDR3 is TGTGCCAGCAGCTTAGTCCGGGGGTCAGAAACAGATACGCAGTATTTT.

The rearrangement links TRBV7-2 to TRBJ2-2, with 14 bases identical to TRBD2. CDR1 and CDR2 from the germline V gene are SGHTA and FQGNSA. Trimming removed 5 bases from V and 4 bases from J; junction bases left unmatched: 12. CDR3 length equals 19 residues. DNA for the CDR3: TGTGCCAGCAGCCCGGAGCGACTAGCGGGGGGGTTGAGCACCGGGGAGCTGTTTTTT. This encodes CASSPERLAGGLSTGELFF.

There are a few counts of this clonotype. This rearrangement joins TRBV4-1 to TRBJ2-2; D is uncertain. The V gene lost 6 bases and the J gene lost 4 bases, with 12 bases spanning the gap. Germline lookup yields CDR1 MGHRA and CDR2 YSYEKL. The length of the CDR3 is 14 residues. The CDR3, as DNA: TGCGCCAGCAGGGAGCGCCCGGGCACCGGGGAGCTGTTTTTT. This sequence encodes CASRERPGTGELFF.

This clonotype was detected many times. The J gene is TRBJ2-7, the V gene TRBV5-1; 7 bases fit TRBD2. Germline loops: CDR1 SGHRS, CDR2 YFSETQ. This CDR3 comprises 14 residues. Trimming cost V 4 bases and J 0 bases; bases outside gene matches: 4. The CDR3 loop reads CASSITGGSYEQYV. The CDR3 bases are TGCGCCAGCAGCATAACGGGGGGCTCCTACGAGCAGTACGTC.

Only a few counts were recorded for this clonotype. DNA for the CDR3: TGTGCCAGCAGTTTAAACCTTATCGATGGCTACACCTTC. This translates into CASSLNLIDGYTF. The genes are TRBV12-3 or TRBV12-4 and TRBJ1-2; D remains ambiguous. The ends were cut back, 2 bases at V and 6 bases at J, with 10 bases in the middle. This CDR3 is built from 13 residues.

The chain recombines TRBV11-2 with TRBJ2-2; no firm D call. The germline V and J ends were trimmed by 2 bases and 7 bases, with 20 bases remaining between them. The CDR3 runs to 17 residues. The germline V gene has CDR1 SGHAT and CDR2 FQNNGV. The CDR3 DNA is TGTGCCAGCAGCTTACGGAGAGGAGAAATCTTGGTCGGGGAGCTGTTTTTT. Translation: CASSLRRGEILVGELFF. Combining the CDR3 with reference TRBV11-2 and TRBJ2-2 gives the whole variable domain EAGVAQSPRYKIIEKRQSVAFWCNPISGHATLYWYQQILGQGPKLLIQFQNNGVVDDSQLPKDRFSAERLKGVDSTLKIQPAKLEDSAVYLCASSLRRGEILVGELFFGEGSRLTVL.

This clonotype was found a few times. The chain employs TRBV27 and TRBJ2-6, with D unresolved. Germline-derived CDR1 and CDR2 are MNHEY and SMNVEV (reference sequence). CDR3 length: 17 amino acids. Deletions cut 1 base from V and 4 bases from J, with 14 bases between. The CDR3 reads CASSLFGRPAGANVLTF. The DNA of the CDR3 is TGTGCCAGCAGTTTATTCGGGCGGCCAGCGGGGGCCAACGTCCTGACTTTC.

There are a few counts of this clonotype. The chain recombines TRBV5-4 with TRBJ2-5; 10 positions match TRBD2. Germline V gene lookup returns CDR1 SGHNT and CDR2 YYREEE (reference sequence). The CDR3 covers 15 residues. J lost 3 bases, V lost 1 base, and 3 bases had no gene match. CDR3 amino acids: CASSLYLAGEETQYF. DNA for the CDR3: TGTGCCAGCAGCTTGTATCTAGCGGGGGAAGAGACCCAGTACTTC.

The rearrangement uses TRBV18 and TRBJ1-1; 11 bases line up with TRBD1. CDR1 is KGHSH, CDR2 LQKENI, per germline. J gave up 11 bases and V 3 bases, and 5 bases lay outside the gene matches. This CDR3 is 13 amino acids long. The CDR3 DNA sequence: TGTGCCAGCTCACCCTCGGACAGGGGGCAGGCTTTCTTT. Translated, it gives CASSPSDRGQAFF.

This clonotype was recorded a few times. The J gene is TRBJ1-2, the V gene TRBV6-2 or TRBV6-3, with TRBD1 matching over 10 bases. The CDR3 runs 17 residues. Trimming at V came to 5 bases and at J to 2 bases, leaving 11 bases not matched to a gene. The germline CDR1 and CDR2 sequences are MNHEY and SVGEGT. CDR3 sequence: CASSHTVRTGGNYGYTF. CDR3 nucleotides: TGTGCCAGCAGTCACACCGTAAGGACAGGGGGAAACTATGGCTACACCTTC.

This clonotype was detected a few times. The CDR3 DNA reads TGCGCCAGCAGCCCAGGGATGGGCGTCGAGCAGTACTTC. Its translation: CASSPGMGVEQYF. The gene calls are TRBV4-3 and TRBJ2-7; perhaps TRBD1 as D (5 bases). Between the trimmed V and J ends, which lost 4 bases and 6 bases, there was a span of 13 bases. The CDR3 runs to 13 residues. The germline gives CDR1 LGHNA, CDR2 YSLEER.

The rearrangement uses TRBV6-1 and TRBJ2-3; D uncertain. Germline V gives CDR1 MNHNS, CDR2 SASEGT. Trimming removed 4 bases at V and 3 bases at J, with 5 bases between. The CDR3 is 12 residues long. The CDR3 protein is CASSARTDTQYF. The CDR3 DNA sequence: TGTGCCAGCAGTGCCCGTACAGATACGCAGTATTTT.

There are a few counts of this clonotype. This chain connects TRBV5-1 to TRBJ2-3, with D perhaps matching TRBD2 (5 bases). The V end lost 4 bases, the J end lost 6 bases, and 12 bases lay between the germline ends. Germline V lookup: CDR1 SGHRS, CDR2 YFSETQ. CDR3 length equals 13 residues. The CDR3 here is CASSPGSGDTQYF. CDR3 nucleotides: TGCGCCAGCAGCCCGGGGAGCGGCGATACGCAGTATTTT. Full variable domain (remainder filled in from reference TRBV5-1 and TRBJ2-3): KAGVTQTPRYLIKTRGQQVTLSCSPISGHRSVSWYQQTPGQGLQFLFEYFSETQRNKGNFPGRFSGRQFSNSRSEMNVSTLELGDSALYLCASSPGSGDTQYFGPGTRLTVL.

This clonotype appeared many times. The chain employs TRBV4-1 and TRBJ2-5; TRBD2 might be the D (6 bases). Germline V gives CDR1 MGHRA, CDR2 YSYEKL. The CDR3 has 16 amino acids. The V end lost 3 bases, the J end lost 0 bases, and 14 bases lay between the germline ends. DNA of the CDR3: TGCGCCAGCAGCCAGGCACCGGGACTCGACCAAGAGACCCAGTACTTC. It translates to CASSQAPGLDQETQYF.